This T cell receptor (beta chain) was identified during a study of T cell responses to AZD1222 COVID-19 vaccine. Some clones are missing from TCRdb's copy, which holds only in-frame ones; the method was immunoSEQ multiplex PCR. Here the sample spans more than 150,000 clones, 80% to 95% being singletons. Germline V gene data show CDR1 as SGHAT and CDR2 as FQNNGV. There are 15 residues in the CDR3. The V end was cut by 4 bases, the J end by 4 bases, with 16 bases between. Study outcomes and limitations: Unmutated variant regions are reportedly targeted by nearly half of spike-specific TCRs. Spike-specific TCR breadth and depth grew following two AZD1222 doses.

Points on this clone: The antigen is unknown.

The J gene is TRBJ1-1, the V gene TRBV11-2; possibly TRBD1 for D (6 bases). Here the sequenced sample was peripheral blood, taken 28 days after the second AZD1222 dose. This receptor was obtained from an adult who received the AZD1222 COVID-19 vaccine. This CDR3 reads CASSSASQGRTEAFF. The CDR3 nucleotides are TGTGCCAGCAGCTCAGCCTCACAGGGTCGCACTGAAGCTTTCTTT.